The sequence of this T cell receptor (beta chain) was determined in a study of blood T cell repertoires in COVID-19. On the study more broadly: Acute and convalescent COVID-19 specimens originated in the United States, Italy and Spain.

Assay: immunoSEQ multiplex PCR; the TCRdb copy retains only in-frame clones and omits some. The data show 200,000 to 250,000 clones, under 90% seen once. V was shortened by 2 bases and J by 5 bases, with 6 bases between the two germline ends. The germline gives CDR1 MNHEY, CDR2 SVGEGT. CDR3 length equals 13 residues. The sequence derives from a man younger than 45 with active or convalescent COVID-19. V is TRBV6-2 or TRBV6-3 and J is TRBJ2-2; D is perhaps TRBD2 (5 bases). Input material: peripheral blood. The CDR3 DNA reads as TGTGCCAGCAGTTACAGGAGGACCGGGGAGCTGTTTTTT. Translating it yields CASSYRRTGELFF.